This T cell receptor (beta chain) was identified in a study of blood T cells in healthy people across ages (dated by TCRdb to about 2015). A note on the overall study: Template switching captured roughly one uniquely barcoded TCR beta cDNA molecule per two T cells in model experiments. The study measured age-related changes in TCR beta repertoire diversity using deep sequencing normalized with unique cDNA molecular identifiers. Donors were grouped into four age groups: young (average approximately 15 years), middle-aged (less than 40), aged (around 62) and long-lived (around 80). Donors of different ages were randomly distributed across sequencing lanes to avoid experimental bias. Two additional independent replicas of 1 million unique cDNA reads from the same blood draw were analyzed for two donors (one aged 18 to 30 and one aged 80 or older). Study-wide findings and limitations: Estimates of total diversity from one million sequenced T cells were regarded as lower bounds and underestimates. Since profiling was done on bulk unsorted PBMCs, naive and antigen-experienced compartments could not be conclusively compared. The percentage of naive T cells measured by flow cytometry correlated strongly with observed TCR beta diversity. As age increased, observed TCR beta diversity per million T cells dropped in a roughly linear way, and a significant reduction was already evident by age 40. Donor CMV infection status was unknown, potentially confounding age-related changes in expanded clonotypes. Compared with the aged group, more naive CD4+ T cells, fewer expanded clones and increased TCR diversity were shown by the long-lived group, suggesting age selection.

From the cysteine through the phenylalanine, the CDR3 covers 14 amino acids. Just the 42-base CDR3 DNA is kept, in frame starting at base 1. The CDR1 and CDR2 encoded by the germline V gene are SGHRS and YFSETQ. Trimming accounts for 3 bases at V and 9 bases at J, while the number of junction bases matched to no gene is 8. Donors were around 37 systemically healthy Caucasian individuals from Russia aged 6 to 90 years. Approximately 9.3 milliliters of peripheral blood were collected from each donor into EDTA-treated Vacutainer tubes. Ficoll-Paque density-gradient centrifugation was used to isolate PBMCs, with at least 6 million obtained per sample. Total RNA was extracted from PBMCs with Trizol reagent, with at least 5 micrograms obtained per sample. For every donor, flow cytometry on a PBMC aliquot measured the percentage of naive CD45RAhigh/CD27high T cells. Turning to this clonotype: The specificity of this receptor is unknown. One base away there is no much larger clone; base qualities are not given.

The method was 5' RACE. TCRdb lists the instrument as Illumina HiSeq 2500. The second PCR ran for about 6 to 12 cycles and used a J-beta primer mix along with a sample-barcoded 5' primer. Each TCR beta cDNA molecule received a unique molecular identifier from a template-switch 5' adaptor carrying 12 random nucleotides. Each sample yielded at least 2.5 million CDR3-containing paired-end reads. First-strand cDNA was synthesized from all RNA with the Mint cDNA synthesis kit, primed by a TRBC-specific oligonucleotide. Following uracil-DNA glycosylase treatment, a first 18-cycle PCR with universal primers M1SS and BC2_uni_R was performed on all cDNA. The published analysis was carried out like this. For normalization, 1 million high-quality reads, each with a distinct molecular identifier, were randomly selected from each sample. Instead of being binned into consensus sequences, reads with shared molecular identifiers were discarded. CDR3 identification, clonotype clustering and error correction used MiTCR with a Q25 quality threshold and the strictest error-elimination algorithm. A nonparametric unseen species model with Euler transformation was used to estimate a lower bound on total TCR beta diversity. Through fastp at Q25 and MiXCR, TCRdb rebuilt clones from the public reads, retaining in-frame beta chains. Each entry merges the rows of one CDR3 protein and shows their most common DNA and genes. The V and J calls follow TCRdb's processing rather than the paper's. This sample gives approximately 800,000 distinct CDR3 sequences in total; less than 80% of them show up just once. Approximately 30% of the sample goes to the ten largest clones.

The sequence links TRBV5-1 to TRBJ2-1, with TRBD1 identical over 8 junction bases. Sequenced input: blood. The TCR sequence derives from a man in his thirties or forties in good health. Read as DNA, the sequence is TGCGCCAGCAGCTCGACAGGGGCTCACGGTGAGCAGTTCTTC. Its product reads: CASSSTGAHGEQFF. With all but the CDR3 taken from the reference TRBV5-1 and TRBJ2-1 genes, the full variable domain is: KAGVTQTPRYLIKTRGQQVTLSCSPISGHRSVSWYQQTPGQGLQFLFEYFSETQRNKGNFPGRFSGRQFSNSRSEMNVSTLELGDSALYLCASSSTGAHGEQFFGPGTRLTVL.